Listed below are T cell receptor beta chains from one sample, sequenced in a study of PD-L1 blockade in urothelial cancer. TCRdb's table, derived via immunoSEQ multiplex PCR, lists solely in-frame clones and lacks some. The top ten clones hold more than 2% of a sample with about 87,000 clones, 80% to 85% of them seen once. Sequenced material: PBMCs, taken around atezolizumab (anti-PD-L1) treatment. The origin of the receptors is a man in his 60s with urothelial cancer. Both conserved end residues are trimmed from each CDR3. Some rows mark clone size as missing; the rest say once, few, many or name a class of expanded clone.

v_call: TRBV5-4
j_call: TRBJ1-1
clone_size: NA
cdr3_aa: ASSPPPGVNTEAF

v_call: TRBV2
j_call: TRBJ2-1
clone_size: once
cdr3_aa: ASSERQGYNEQF

v_call: TRBV10-1
j_call: TRBJ1-5
clone_size: NA
cdr3_aa: ASSEHSNQPQH

v_call: TRBV13
j_call: TRBJ1-2
clone_size: once
cdr3_aa: ASSSSGVWGGPNYGYT

v_call: TRBV9
j_call: TRBJ1-3
clone_size: NA
cdr3_aa: ASSVGGLSGNTIY

v_call: TRBV7-8
j_call: TRBJ2-2
clone_size: NA
cdr3_aa: ASILGTSGRFRGGTGELF

v_call: TRBV10-3
j_call: TRBJ2-5
clone_size: NA
cdr3_aa: AISRGSDQETQY

v_call: TRBV19
j_call: TRBJ1-1
clone_size: NA
cdr3_aa: ASSIGGLNTEAF

v_call: TRBV10-1
j_call: TRBJ2-2
clone_size: few
cdr3_aa: ASSSPNTGELF

v_call: TRBV7-9
j_call: TRBJ2-1
clone_size: NA
cdr3_aa: ASSSIRTSGRYNEQF

v_call: TRBV7-8
j_call: TRBJ2-5
clone_size: few
cdr3_aa: ASSLGTGGKETQY

v_call: TRBV7-2
j_call: TRBJ2-3
clone_size: NA
cdr3_aa: ASSSREGGDTDTQY

v_call: TRBV6-5
j_call: TRBJ1-1
clone_size: once
cdr3_aa: ASSRTGYTEAF

v_call: TRBV19
j_call: TRBJ2-3
clone_size: NA
cdr3_aa: ASIPGGTSGYDTQY

v_call: TRBV28
j_call: TRBJ1-2
clone_size: NA
cdr3_aa: ASQGEVYGYT

v_call: TRBV7-2
j_call: TRBJ1-3
clone_size: NA
cdr3_aa: ASSLAPAGQGYTIY

v_call: TRBV2
j_call: TRBJ1-4
clone_size: NA
cdr3_aa: ASNRENEKLF

v_call: TRBV6-1
j_call: TRBJ1-6
clone_size: few
cdr3_aa: ASSEGRDTLNSPLH

v_call: TRBV6-5
j_call: TRBJ2-3
clone_size: NA
cdr3_aa: ASRGVPDTQY

v_call: TRBV5-1
j_call: TRBJ2-1
clone_size: NA
cdr3_aa: ASSLSLRGGNNEQF

v_call: TRBV10-3
j_call: TRBJ2-2
clone_size: NA
cdr3_aa: AISRKAPGELF

v_call: TRBV6-5
j_call: TRBJ1-1
clone_size: NA
cdr3_aa: ASSYYTAANTEAF

v_call: TRBV2
j_call: TRBJ2-1
clone_size: NA
cdr3_aa: ASSRPSGSINEQF

v_call: TRBV18
j_call: TRBJ1-1
clone_size: NA
cdr3_aa: ASSPPGAGNTEAF

v_call: TRBV5-1
j_call: TRBJ2-3
clone_size: NA
cdr3_aa: ASSLEGASTDTQY

v_call: TRBV27
j_call: TRBJ2-5
clone_size: NA
cdr3_aa: ASSFEETQY

v_call: TRBV9
j_call: TRBJ2-3
clone_size: NA
cdr3_aa: ASSGGLAGGDTDTQY

v_call: TRBV14
j_call: TRBJ1-2
clone_size: few
cdr3_aa: ASSQGGLPGGYT

v_call: TRBV18
j_call: TRBJ1-3
clone_size: NA
cdr3_aa: ASSPRQNSGNTIY

v_call: TRBV18
j_call: TRBJ2-7
clone_size: few
cdr3_aa: ASSPPSPSGEQY

v_call: TRBV4-1
j_call: TRBJ1-3
clone_size: NA
cdr3_aa: ASSSAGDAISSGNTIY

v_call: TRBV7-9
j_call: TRBJ2-7
clone_size: NA
cdr3_aa: ASSYGAFYEQY

v_call: TRBV14
j_call: TRBJ2-7
clone_size: few
cdr3_aa: ASSFAYEQY

v_call: TRBV18
j_call: TRBJ2-7
clone_size: NA
cdr3_aa: ASSPNSLAGETFSYEQY

v_call: TRBV18
j_call: TRBJ1-2
clone_size: NA
cdr3_aa: ASSRGQDSDGYT

v_call: TRBV6-5
j_call: TRBJ1-2
clone_size: NA
cdr3_aa: ASSFWDRRRYT

v_call: TRBV5-1
j_call: TRBJ1-4
clone_size: NA
cdr3_aa: ASSFTGFVANEKLF

v_call: TRBV5-1
j_call: TRBJ2-7
clone_size: once
cdr3_aa: ASSLAGTGSYEQY

v_call: TRBV13
j_call: TRBJ2-4
clone_size: NA
cdr3_aa: ASSLAGDIQY

v_call: TRBV19
j_call: TRBJ2-1
clone_size: NA
cdr3_aa: ASSTGGGASEQF

v_call: TRBV14
j_call: TRBJ2-2
clone_size: NA
cdr3_aa: ASSRPGLVNTGELF

v_call: TRBV19
j_call: TRBJ2-1
clone_size: NA
cdr3_aa: ASSSHLKAGDNEQF

v_call: TRBV4-1
j_call: TRBJ2-4
clone_size: NA
cdr3_aa: ASSKSGDAAKNIQY

v_call: TRBV5-3
j_call: TRBJ2-5
clone_size: NA
cdr3_aa: ARSLRTEQETQY

v_call: TRBV28
j_call: TRBJ1-5
clone_size: few
cdr3_aa: ASSLPGQSQPQH

v_call: TRBV5-1
j_call: TRBJ1-3
clone_size: few
cdr3_aa: ASSLDGDSGNTIY

v_call: TRBV5-1
j_call: TRBJ2-3
clone_size: NA
cdr3_aa: ASSLLAGGRTDTQY

v_call: TRBV10-3
j_call: TRBJ2-1
clone_size: NA
cdr3_aa: APRGGASSYNEQF

v_call: TRBV19
j_call: TRBJ2-5
clone_size: NA
cdr3_aa: ASSNRDSLGETQY

v_call: TRBV5-1
j_call: TRBJ2-5
clone_size: few
cdr3_aa: ASTRDRGETQY